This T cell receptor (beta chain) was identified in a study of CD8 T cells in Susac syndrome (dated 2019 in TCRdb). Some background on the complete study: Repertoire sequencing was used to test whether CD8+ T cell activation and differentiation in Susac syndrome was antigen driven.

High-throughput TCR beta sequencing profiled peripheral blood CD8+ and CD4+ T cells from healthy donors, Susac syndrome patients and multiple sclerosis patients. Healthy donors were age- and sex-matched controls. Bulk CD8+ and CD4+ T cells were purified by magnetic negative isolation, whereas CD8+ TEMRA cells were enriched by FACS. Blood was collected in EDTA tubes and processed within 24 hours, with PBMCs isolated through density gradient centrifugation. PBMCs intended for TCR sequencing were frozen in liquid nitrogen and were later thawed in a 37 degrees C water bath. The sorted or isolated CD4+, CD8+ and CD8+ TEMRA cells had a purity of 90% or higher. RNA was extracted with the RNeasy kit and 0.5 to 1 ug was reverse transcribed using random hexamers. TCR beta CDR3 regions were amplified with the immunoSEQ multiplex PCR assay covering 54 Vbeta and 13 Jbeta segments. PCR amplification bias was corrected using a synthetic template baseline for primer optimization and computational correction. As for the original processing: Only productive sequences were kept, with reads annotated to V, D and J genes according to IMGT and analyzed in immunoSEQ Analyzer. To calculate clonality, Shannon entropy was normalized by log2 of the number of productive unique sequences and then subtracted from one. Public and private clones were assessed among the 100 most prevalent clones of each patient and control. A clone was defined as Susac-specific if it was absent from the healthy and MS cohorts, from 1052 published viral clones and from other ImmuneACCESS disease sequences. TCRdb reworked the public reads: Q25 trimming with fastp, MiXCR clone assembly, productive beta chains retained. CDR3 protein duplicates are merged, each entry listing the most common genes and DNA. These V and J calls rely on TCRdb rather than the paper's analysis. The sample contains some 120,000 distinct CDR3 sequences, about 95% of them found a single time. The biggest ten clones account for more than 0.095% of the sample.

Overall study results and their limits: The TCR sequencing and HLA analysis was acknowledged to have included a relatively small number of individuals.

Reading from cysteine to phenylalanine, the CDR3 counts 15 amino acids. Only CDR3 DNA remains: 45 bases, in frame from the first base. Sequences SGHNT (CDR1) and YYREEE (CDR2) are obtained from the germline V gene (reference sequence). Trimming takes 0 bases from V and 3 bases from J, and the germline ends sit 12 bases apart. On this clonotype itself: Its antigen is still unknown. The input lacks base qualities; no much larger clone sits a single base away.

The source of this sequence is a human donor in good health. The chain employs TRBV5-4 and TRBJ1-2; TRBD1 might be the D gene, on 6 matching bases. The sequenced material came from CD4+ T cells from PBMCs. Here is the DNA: TGTGCCAGCAGCTTGGAACAGGGTCGTGACTATGGCTACACCTTC. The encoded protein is CASSLEQGRDYGYTF.